This TCR beta chain is from a study of T cells of healthy individuals. TCRdb independently ran MiXCR on the 5' RACE reads; one entry per CDR3 protein. This table has more than 60,000 distinct CDR3 sequences, about a sixth appearing once. This TCR derives from a human donor in good health.

CDR3: CASSPSGVTDTQYF. The CDR3 region has the DNA TGTGCCAGCTCACCTTCCGGGGTCACAGATACGCAGTATTTT. The chain uses TRBV18 and TRBJ2-3; possible D gene TRBD2, 5 bases. CDR3 length: 14 amino acids. From germline, CDR1 is KGHSH and CDR2 LQKENI. With 3 bases removed from V and 2 bases from J, the gap between germline ends came to 9 bases.